This TCR beta chain is from a study of T cell changes during pregnancy in multiple sclerosis. Profiling relied on immunoSEQ multiplex PCR, and the TCRdb table lists in-frame clones only, not all of them. The table has about 45,000 clones, approximately 88% seen once; the top ten hold roughly 0.58%. This CDR3 spans 15 amino acids. From germline, CDR1 is MNHEY and CDR2 SVGAGI. V was pared by 6 bases and J by 1 base, with 6 bases of the junction left unmatched. The V and J genes are TRBV6-5 and TRBJ1-5, with TRBD1 identical over 7 bases. The TCR sequence derives from a female donor with multiple sclerosis, enrolled in a pregnancy study. Sequences were derived from CD4+ T cells from peripheral blood mononuclear cells, sampled in the first trimester of pregnancy. CDR3 DNA sequence: TGTGCCAGCAGACCGGACAGGTCCAGCAATCAGCCCCAGCATTTT. This codes for CASRPDRSSNQPQHF.